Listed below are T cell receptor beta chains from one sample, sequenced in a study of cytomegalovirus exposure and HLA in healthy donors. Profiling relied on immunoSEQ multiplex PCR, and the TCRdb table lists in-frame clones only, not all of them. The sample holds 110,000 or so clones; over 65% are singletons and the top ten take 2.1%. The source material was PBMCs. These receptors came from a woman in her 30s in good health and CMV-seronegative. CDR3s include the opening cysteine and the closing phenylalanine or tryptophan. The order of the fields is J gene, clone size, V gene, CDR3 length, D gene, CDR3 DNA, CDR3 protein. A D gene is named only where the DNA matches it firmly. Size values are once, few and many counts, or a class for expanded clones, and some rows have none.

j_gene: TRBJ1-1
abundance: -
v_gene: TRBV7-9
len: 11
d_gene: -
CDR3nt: TGTGCCAGCAGCTTAAAATTGGTGGGGGGGTTT
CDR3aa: CASSLKLVGGF

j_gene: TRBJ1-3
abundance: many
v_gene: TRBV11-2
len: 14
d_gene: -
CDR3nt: TGTGCCAGCAGCGGCAGGGTCTCTGGAAACACCATATATTTT
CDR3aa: CASSGRVSGNTIYF

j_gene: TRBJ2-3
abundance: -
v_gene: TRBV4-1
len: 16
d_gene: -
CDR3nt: TGCGCCAGCAGCCTACGCCCAACGGTATCCACAGATACGCAGTATTTT
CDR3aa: CASSLRPTVSTDTQYF

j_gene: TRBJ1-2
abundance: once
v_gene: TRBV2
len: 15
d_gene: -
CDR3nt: TGTGCCAGCAGTGAATTCAGGGAAATTCACTATGGCTACACCTTC
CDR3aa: CASSEFREIHYGYTF

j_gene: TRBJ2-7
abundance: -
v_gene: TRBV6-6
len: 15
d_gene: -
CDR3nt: TGTGCCAGCAGTTACTACCAGGGTCTCGGCAACGAGCAGTACTTC
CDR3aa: CASSYYQGLGNEQYF

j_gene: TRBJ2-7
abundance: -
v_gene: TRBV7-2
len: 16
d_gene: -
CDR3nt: TGTGCCAGCAGCTCTGGGTATGTGACGGGGGACTACGAGCAGTACTTC
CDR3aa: CASSSGYVTGDYEQYF

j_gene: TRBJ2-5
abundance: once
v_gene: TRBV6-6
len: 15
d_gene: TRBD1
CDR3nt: TGTGCCAGCCGACAGGGTATCCTTTACCAAGAGACCCAGTACTTC
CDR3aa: CASRQGILYQETQYF

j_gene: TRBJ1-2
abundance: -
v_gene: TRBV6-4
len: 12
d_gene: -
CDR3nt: TGTGCCCAGATGGCGGGGAACTATGGCTACACCTTC
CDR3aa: CAQMAGNYGYTF

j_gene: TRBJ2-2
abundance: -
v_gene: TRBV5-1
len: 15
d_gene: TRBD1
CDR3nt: TGCGCCAGCAGGGGAACACAGGGGAATGGCGGGGAGCTGTTTTTT
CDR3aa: CASRGTQGNGGELFF

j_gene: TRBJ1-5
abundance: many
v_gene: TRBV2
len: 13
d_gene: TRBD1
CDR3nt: TGTGCCAGCAGTGGGACAGGGAATCAGCCCCAGCATTTT
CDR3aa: CASSGTGNQPQHF

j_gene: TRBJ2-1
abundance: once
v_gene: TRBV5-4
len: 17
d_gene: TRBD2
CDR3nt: TGTGCCAGCAGCCGAACTAGCGGAGCCTATTCCTACAATGAGCAGTTCTTC
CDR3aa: CASSRTSGAYSYNEQFF

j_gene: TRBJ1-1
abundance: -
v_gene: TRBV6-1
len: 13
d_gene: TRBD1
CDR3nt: TGTGCCTGCCGACAGGGGATGAGCACTGAAGCTTTCTTT
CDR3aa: CACRQGMSTEAFF

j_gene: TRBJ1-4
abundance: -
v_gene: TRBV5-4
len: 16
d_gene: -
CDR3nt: TGTGCCAGCAGCTTGTCCGTAGGAGGGACTAATGAAAAACTGTTTTTT
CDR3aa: CASSLSVGGTNEKLFF

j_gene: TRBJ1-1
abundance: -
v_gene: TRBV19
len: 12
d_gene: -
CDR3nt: TGTGCCTCTCAGTCACCGAACACTGAAGCTTTCTTT
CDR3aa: CASQSPNTEAFF

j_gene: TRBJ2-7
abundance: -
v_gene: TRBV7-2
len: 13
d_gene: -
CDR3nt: TGTGCCAGCAGTCCACAGGCAACCTACGAGCAGTACTTC
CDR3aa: CASSPQATYEQYF

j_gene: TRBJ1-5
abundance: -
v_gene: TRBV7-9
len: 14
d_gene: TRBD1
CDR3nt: TGTGCCAGCAGCTCGGGACAGGGGAGCCAGCCCCAGCATTTT
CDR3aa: CASSSGQGSQPQHF

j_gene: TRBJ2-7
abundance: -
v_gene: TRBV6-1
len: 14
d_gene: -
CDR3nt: TGTGCCAGCAGTGAAGCGCAGGTCTGGTACGAGCAGTACTTC
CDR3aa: CASSEAQVWYEQYF

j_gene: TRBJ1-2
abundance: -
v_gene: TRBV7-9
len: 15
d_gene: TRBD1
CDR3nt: TGTGCCAGCAGCTTGGACAGGGGGATTGGGGATGGCTACACCTTC
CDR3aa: CASSLDRGIGDGYTF

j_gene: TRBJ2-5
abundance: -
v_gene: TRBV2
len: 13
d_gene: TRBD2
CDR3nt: TGTGCCAGCAGTTCACTAGCGGGGGAGACCCAGTACTTC
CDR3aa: CASSSLAGETQYF

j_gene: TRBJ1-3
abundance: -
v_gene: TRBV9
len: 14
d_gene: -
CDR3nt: TGTGCCAGCAGCGTAAGTCATGAAGGGGACACCATATATTTT
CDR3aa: CASSVSHEGDTIYF

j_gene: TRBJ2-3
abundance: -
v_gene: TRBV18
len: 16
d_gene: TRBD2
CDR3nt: TGTGCCAGCTCACCCCTTAGCGGGGGGGCCTTAGATACGCAGTATTTT
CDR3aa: CASSPLSGGALDTQYF

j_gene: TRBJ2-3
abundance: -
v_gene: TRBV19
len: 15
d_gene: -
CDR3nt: TGTGCCAGTAGTTTAGGACAGTCGGGCACAGATACGCAGTATTTT
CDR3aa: CASSLGQSGTDTQYF

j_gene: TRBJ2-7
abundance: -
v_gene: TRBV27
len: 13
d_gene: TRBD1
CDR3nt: TGTGCCAGCAACCGACAGGGTAGTAACGAGCAGTACTTC
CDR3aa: CASNRQGSNEQYF

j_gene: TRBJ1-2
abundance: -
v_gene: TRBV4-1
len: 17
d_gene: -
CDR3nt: TGCGCCAGCAGCCAATTTATTAAAGGGGGGGAAAACTATGGCTACACCTTC
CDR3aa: CASSQFIKGGENYGYTF